The 18 T cell receptor beta chains below were found in one sample sequenced in a study of T cells in Graves' hyperthyroidism and ophthalmopathy. Amplification of TCR beta CDR3 regions used RNA as the template. TCR CDR3 underwent first-round RT-PCR with the HTBI primer set. From the multiplex PCR reads, TCRdb called clonotypes with MiXCR, one entry per CDR3 protein. The sample contains some 490,000 distinct CDR3 sequences, 20% to 25% of which appear only once. The sample taken for sequencing was blood. The source of these receptors is a woman between 65 and 79 years old with Graves' ophthalmopathy.

Only a few counts were recorded for this clonotype. The V call is TRBV9, the J call TRBJ1-1, with 9 bases identical to TRBD1. The CDR3 is 14 amino acids. From germline, CDR1 is SGDLS and CDR2 YYNGEE. Unmatched junction bases numbered 6, after V lost 4 bases and J lost 5 bases. In DNA form, the CDR3 reads TGTGCCAGCAGCCACACAGGGGGCGAAACTGAAGCTTTCTTT. As protein: CASSHTGGETEAFF.

The chain recombines TRBV20-1 with TRBJ2-7, with TRBD2 as a possible D gene (6 bases). The V and J ends lost 5 bases and 4 bases respectively, with 15 bases between them. The CDR3 has 13 amino acids. Germline-derived CDR1 and CDR2 are DFQATT and SNEGSKA (reference sequence). In nucleotides, the CDR3 is TGCAGTGCTTCCGGGAGAGTGGGATACGAGCAGTACTTC. This translates into CSASGRVGYEQYF.

The genes are TRBV28 and TRBJ1-2, with 10 nucleotides matching TRBD1. After removal of 8 bases from V and 4 bases from J, the junction contained 10 bases not matched to a gene. This CDR3 contains 15 residues. Germline loops: CDR1 MDHEN, CDR2 SYDVKM. For the CDR3, the DNA is TGTGCCAGCTCTGTCCCGGGACAGGGGATCTATGGCTACACCTTC. It is translated as CASSVPGQGIYGYTF.

The sample holds many counts of this clonotype. The genes are TRBV29-1 and TRBJ2-1; D unresolved. The CDR3 covers 11 residues. Per germline, CDR1 SQVTM and CDR2 ANQGSEA. The V end lost 4 bases, the J end lost 4 bases, and 5 bases lay between the germline ends. In nucleotides, the CDR3 is TGCAGCGTTGCCAATTACAATGAGCAGTTCTTC. Protein sequence: CSVANYNEQFF.

This clonotype was observed a handful of times. The V gene is TRBV7-3, the J gene TRBJ2-7; 7 nucleotides align to TRBD1. This CDR3 is 15 amino acids long. Germline V gives CDR1 SGHTA, CDR2 FQGTGA. V gave up 1 base and J gave up 2 bases; unmatched junction bases: 5. The CDR3 nucleotides are TGTGCCAGCAGCTTAATCTGGGACAGTCCCTACGAGCAGTACTTC. Translating it yields CASSLIWDSPYEQYF.

A few counts support this clonotype. The chain joins TRBV5-1 to TRBJ1-6, with D possibly TRBD1 on 6 matching bases. The germline V and J ends were trimmed by 4 bases and 6 bases, with 14 bases remaining between them. This CDR3 region has 15 residues. Germline V CDR1 and CDR2: SGHRS, YFSETQ. CDR3 loop: CASSATGRGNSPLHF. The CDR3 nucleotides are TGCGCCAGCAGCGCAACAGGGCGGGGTAATTCACCCCTCCACTTT.

This clonotype occurred a few times. The rearrangement links TRBV12-3 or TRBV12-4 to TRBJ2-3; D not resolved. This CDR3 has 12 residues. The germline V and J ends were trimmed by 1 base and 7 bases, with 6 bases remaining between them. The CDR3 DNA reads as TGTGCCAGCAGTTTAGGAGCATATACGCAGTATTTT. This gives the protein CASSLGAYTQYF.

This chain links TRBV7-8 with TRBJ2-2, with D perhaps given as TRBD1 or TRBD2 (5 bases each). The CDR3 covers 14 residues. Trimming left V 6 bases short and J 3 bases short, with 11 bases between. Per germline, CDR1 SGHVS and CDR2 FQNEAQ. The CDR3 spells CASRGVVDTGELFF. For the CDR3, the DNA is TGTGCCAGCAGGGGGGTAGTGGACACCGGGGAGCTGTTTTTT.

This clonotype showed up many times. V and J are TRBV6-1 and TRBJ1-5; possible D gene TRBD1, 6 bases. The CDR3 is made up of 15 amino acids. V lost 2 bases to trimming and J lost 3 bases, with 11 bases between them. Germline CDR1 and CDR2: MNHNS and SASEGT. The CDR3 protein is CASSELAGDNQPQHF. In DNA, the CDR3 is TGTGCCAGCAGTGAATTGGCAGGGGACAATCAGCCCCAGCATTTT.

This clonotype was picked up many times. The chain links TRBV2 to TRBJ1-4; 8 bases fit TRBD1. Germline assignment: CDR1 SNHLY and CDR2 FYNNEI. Trimming cost V 6 bases and J 7 bases; bases outside gene matches: 7. This CDR3 spans 14 amino acids. The CDR3 loop reads CASSRDRTGEKLFF. In DNA form, the CDR3 reads TGTGCCAGCAGCCGGGACAGGACGGGTGAAAAACTGTTTTTT.

This rearrangement joins TRBV5-1 to TRBJ2-3; D gene uncertain. This CDR3 comprises 14 residues. The germline V gene encodes CDR1 SGHRS and CDR2 YFSETQ. Trimming shortened V by 4 bases and J by 2 bases, and 11 bases separated the two germline ends. The CDR3 sequence: CASSQERHTDTQYF. CDR3 nucleotide sequence: TGCGCCAGCAGCCAAGAACGACACACAGATACGCAGTATTTT.

This clonotype was counted ten times or more. The V and J genes are TRBV6-6 and TRBJ1-5; TRBD1 might be the D (6 bases). V was trimmed by 2 bases and J by 6 bases, leaving 11 bases between them. Germline loops: CDR1 MNHNY, CDR2 SVGAGI (reference sequence). The CDR3 has 14 residues. The CDR3 region is CASSYGGVGQPQHF. In nucleotides, the CDR3 is TGTGCCAGCAGTTACGGGGGCGTTGGTCAGCCCCAGCATTTT.

This clonotype was found many times. The chain couples TRBV3-1 to TRBJ1-1; D not resolved. Germline V gene lookup returns CDR1 LGHDT and CDR2 YNNKEL (reference sequence). The CDR3 length is 12 residues. V lost 5 bases and J lost 2, with 6 bases in between. The CDR3 protein is CASSKINTEAFF. In DNA form, the CDR3 reads TGTGCCAGCAGCAAAATAAACACTGAAGCTTTCTTT.

This clonotype came up many times. A junction end diverges from the germline sequence, so it may reflect a read error. This rearrangement joins TRBV2 to TRBJ1-1, with D tentatively TRBD1 (5 bases). The CDR3 covers 16 residues. Germline V gene sequence: CDR1 SNHLY, CDR2 FYNNEI. Here the CDR3 reads CASREAKGRENTEAFF. In nucleotides, the CDR3 is TGTGCCAGCAGGGAAGCCAAGGGACGGGAGAACACTGAAGCTTTCTTT.

This clonotype was seen repeatedly, ten times or more. The rearrangement joins TRBV12-3 or TRBV12-4 to TRBJ2-2; no clear D. The CDR3 has 14 residues. The germline V and J ends were trimmed by 2 bases and 6 bases, with 10 bases remaining between them. CDR3 in DNA: TGTGCCAGCAGTTTAAGTCTAGATCCCGGGGAGCTGTTTTTT. Translating gives CASSLSLDPGELFF.

The chain links TRBV5-1 to TRBJ1-3; D remains ambiguous. Trimming left V 1 base short and J 3 bases short, with 8 bases between. This CDR3 comprises 14 residues. Germline V gene sequence: CDR1 SGHRS, CDR2 YFSETQ. As DNA, the CDR3 is TGCGCCAGCAGCTTGATCAGTGATGGAAACACCATATATTTT. Translated: CASSLISDGNTIYF. Combining the CDR3 with reference TRBV5-1 and TRBJ1-3 gives the whole variable domain KAGVTQTPRYLIKTRGQQVTLSCSPISGHRSVSWYQQTPGQGLQFLFEYFSETQRNKGNFPGRFSGRQFSNSRSEMNVSTLELGDSALYLCASSLISDGNTIYFGEGSWLTVV.

There are a few counts of this clonotype. The chain recombines TRBV6-1 with TRBJ2-3, with unresolved D. Trimming shortened V by 5 bases and J by 0 bases, and 9 bases separated the two germline ends. This CDR3 is built from 14 residues. CDR1 is MNHNS, CDR2 SASEGT, per germline. The CDR3 protein is CASSRIISTDTQYF. CDR3 coding DNA: TGTGCCAGCAGTCGCATTATTAGCACAGATACGCAGTATTTT.

The rearrangement links TRBV5-1 to TRBJ1-2; 12 bases agree with TRBD1. CDR3 length: 15 amino acids. V gave up 4 bases and J gave up 7 bases; unmatched junction bases: 8. Germline CDR1 SGHRS, CDR2 YFSETQ. CDR3 nucleotides: TGCGCCAGCAGCATACCCGGGACAGGGGGCTCTGGCTACACCTTC. Translated: CASSIPGTGGSGYTF.